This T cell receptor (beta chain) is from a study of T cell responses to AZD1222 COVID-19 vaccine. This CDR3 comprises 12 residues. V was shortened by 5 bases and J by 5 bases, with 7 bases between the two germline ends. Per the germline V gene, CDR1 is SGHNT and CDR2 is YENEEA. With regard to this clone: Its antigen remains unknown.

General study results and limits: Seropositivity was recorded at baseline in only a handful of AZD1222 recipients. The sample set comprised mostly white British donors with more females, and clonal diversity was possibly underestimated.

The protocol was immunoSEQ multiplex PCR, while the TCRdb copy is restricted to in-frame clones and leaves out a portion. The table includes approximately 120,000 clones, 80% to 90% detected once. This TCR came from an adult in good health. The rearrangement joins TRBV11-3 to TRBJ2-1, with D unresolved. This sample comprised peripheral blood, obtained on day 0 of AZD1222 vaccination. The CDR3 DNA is TGTGCCAGCAGCATCAGAGACAATGAGCAGTTCTTC. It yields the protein CASSIRDNEQFF.